The sequence of this T cell receptor beta chain was determined in a study of OX40 agonist ivuxolimab in advanced cancers. Overall study: Prior anti-PD-1, anti-PD-L1 or anti-CTLA-4 therapy did not bar entry, and approximately 40% had some.

This CDR3 region has 15 residues. The germline gives CDR1 ENHRY, CDR2 SYGVKD. Unmatched junction bases numbered 6, after V lost 4 bases and J lost 4 bases. The table came from immunoSEQ multiplex PCR; TCRdb's copy has only in-frame clones and leaves some out. The top ten clones hold 4.5% to 5.5% of a sample with 55,000 to 80,000 clones, less than 95% of them seen once. The rearrangement links TRBV10-3 to TRBJ1-4; 7 positions match TRBD1. Sequencing was performed on CD4+ or CD8+ T cells sorted from blood, taken in a trial of the OX40 agonist ivuxolimab. The sequence derives from an adult with an advanced solid tumor such as melanoma, head and neck, liver or kidney cancer. The CDR3 region has the DNA TGTGCCATCAGTGCGAAACAGGGGAATAATGAAAAACTGTTTTTT. Residues: CAISAKQGNNEKLFF.